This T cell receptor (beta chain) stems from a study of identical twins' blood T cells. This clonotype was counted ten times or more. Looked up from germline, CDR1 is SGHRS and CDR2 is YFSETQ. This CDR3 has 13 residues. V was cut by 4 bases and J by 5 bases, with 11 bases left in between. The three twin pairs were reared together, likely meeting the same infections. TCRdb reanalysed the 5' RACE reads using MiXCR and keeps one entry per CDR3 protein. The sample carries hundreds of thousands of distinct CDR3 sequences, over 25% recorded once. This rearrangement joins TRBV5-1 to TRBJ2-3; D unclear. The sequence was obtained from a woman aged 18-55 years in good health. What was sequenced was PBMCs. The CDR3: CASSPLVQDTQYF. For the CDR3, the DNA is TGCGCCAGCAGCCCCCTAGTTCAAGATACGCAGTATTTT.